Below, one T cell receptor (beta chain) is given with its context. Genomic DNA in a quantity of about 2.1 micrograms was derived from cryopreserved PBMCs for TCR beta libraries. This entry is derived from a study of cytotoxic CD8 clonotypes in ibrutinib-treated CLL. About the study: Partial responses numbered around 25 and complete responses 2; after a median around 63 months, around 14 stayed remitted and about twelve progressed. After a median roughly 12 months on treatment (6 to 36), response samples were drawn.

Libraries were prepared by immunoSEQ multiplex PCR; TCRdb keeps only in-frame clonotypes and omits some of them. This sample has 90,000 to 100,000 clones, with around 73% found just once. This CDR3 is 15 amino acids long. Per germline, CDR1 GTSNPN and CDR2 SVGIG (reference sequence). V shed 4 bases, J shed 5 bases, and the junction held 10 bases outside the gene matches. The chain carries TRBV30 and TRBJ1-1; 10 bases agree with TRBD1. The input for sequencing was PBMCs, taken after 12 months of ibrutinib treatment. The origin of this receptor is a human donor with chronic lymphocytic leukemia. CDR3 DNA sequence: TGTGCCTGGACCTATCAAGGACAGGGGGGGACTGAAGCTTTCTTT. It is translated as CAWTYQGQGGTEAFF.